One and the same sample provided the 6 T cell receptor beta chains below, sequenced in a study of T cells in Graves' hyperthyroidism and ophthalmopathy. Amplified TCR beta CDR3 regions came from RNA transcripts. TCR CDR3 underwent first-round RT-PCR with the HTBI primer set. MiXCR, run by TCRdb on the multiplex PCR reads, gives a single entry per CDR3 protein. This table holds 300,000 to 350,000 distinct CDR3 sequences, 15% to 20% found once. Sequences were obtained from blood. The receptors originated from a woman aged 50 to 60 with Graves' hyperthyroidism.

Of note for this clonotype: This may be a read error, as it is one base from a much larger clone. The V gene is TRBV12-3 or TRBV12-4, the J gene TRBJ2-6; the D gene is possibly TRBD2 (6 bases). CDR3 size: 14 residues. The CDR3 bases are TGTGTCACCATGGGGGGCTCTGGGGCCAACGTCCTGACTTTC. Its protein is CVTMGGSGANVLTF.

The gene calls are TRBV4-1 and TRBJ2-2, with D perhaps TRBD1 or TRBD2 (6 bases each). This CDR3 spans 18 amino acids. Germline CDR1 reads MGHRA; CDR2 reads YSYEKL. Trimming took 0 bases from V and 4 from J, leaving 18 bases between them. The CDR3 region has the DNA TGCGCCAGCAGCCAAGATGAGGTTAAGGGGGGACGCACCGGGGAGCTGTTTTTT. Protein sequence: CASSQDEVKGGRTGELFF.

This clonotype has a count of ten or more. This chain joins TRBV12-3 or TRBV12-4 and TRBJ1-1; 8 positions match TRBD1. This CDR3 has 13 residues. V was pared by 7 bases and J by 7 bases, with 8 bases of the junction left unmatched. CDR3 nucleotide sequence: TGTGCCAGCACCATGGGACAGGCCGATGAAGCTTTCTTT. Protein: CASTMGQADEAFF.

The chain combines TRBV15 with TRBJ2-7; maybe TRBD2 (5 bases). V lost 6 bases and J 0 bases, leaving 9 bases between the germline ends. Germline V lookup: CDR1 LNHNV, CDR2 YYDKDF (reference sequence). The length of the CDR3 is 13 residues. The CDR3 reads CATRSAGSYEQYV. The CDR3 bases are TGTGCCACCAGGTCCGCGGGCTCCTACGAGCAGTACGTC.

For this clonotype: The junction shows a germline mismatch at one end, possibly a read error. The chain has TRBV7-7 and TRBJ2-5, with D possibly called TRBD1 or TRBD2 (5 bases each). The CDR3 is 14 amino acids. Germline CDR1 and CDR2: SSHAT and FNYEAQ (reference sequence). Here the CDR3 DNA reads TGTGCTAGCAGCTCGGGTCGGGGCGTGGAGACCCAGTACTTC. It yields the protein CASSSGRGVETQYF.

This chain uses TRBV9 with TRBJ2-7, with 10 positions matching TRBD2. Germline assignment: CDR1 SGDLS and CDR2 YYNGEE. The trim removed 0 bases at V and 3 bases at J, leaving 3 bases unmatched. The length of the CDR3 is 15 residues. Written as DNA, the CDR3 is TGTGCCAGCAGCGTAGAACCTAGCGGGAGCTACGAGCAGTACTTC. Translated: CASSVEPSGSYEQYF.